The 8 T cell receptor beta chains below come from one sample, sequenced in a study of blood T cell repertoires in COVID-19 (TCRdb year 2020). Library preparation was by the immunoSEQ multiplex PCR assay. As stored in TCRdb, this immuneACCESS dataset retains in-frame rearrangements with V and J assigned. A fraction of the clones does not appear; measured against another copy, unresolved V genes explain less than half of the discrepancy, and the remainder lacks a known reason. The sample table records around 300,000 clones; approximately 91% of these occur just once. The top ten constitute 2% to 2.5% of the sample. The specimen sequenced was peripheral blood. Receptors originate from a woman aged 30 to 39 with COVID-19, enrolled during active disease.

The chain joins TRBV19 to TRBJ1-1; D might be TRBD1 (6 bases). Germline CDR1 reads LNHDA; CDR2 reads SQIVND (reference sequence). The length of the CDR3 is 19 residues. Trimming stripped 5 bases from V and 0 bases from J, with 25 bases between. Written as DNA, the CDR3 is TGTGCCAGTAGTCCACCCATTCGGACAGCTAGGCAACTGAACACTGAAGCTTTCTTT. Residues: CASSPPIRTARQLNTEAFF.

The chain uses TRBV9 and TRBJ1-4; 7 bases are a match to TRBD1. Germline V gene sequence: CDR1 SGDLS, CDR2 YYNGEE. The J segment lost 3 bases and the V segment lost 3 bases, leaving 8 bases of the junction unmatched. The length of the CDR3 is 16 residues. The CDR3 nucleotides are TGTGCCAGCAGCGGGGGACCGGGACAGTCTAATGAAAAACTGTTTTTT. Its translation: CASSGGPGQSNEKLFF.

This clone appeared a few times. The CDR3 bases are TGTGCCAGCAGCCACTCCGACTCTGGAAACACCATATATTTT. Translating it yields CASSHSDSGNTIYF. The V and J genes are TRBV7-9 and TRBJ1-3; D remains unclear. Trimming cost V 5 bases and J 0 bases, with 8 bases left between them. CDR1 is SEHNR and CDR2 is FQNEAQ in the germline V gene (reference sequence). This CDR3 has 14 amino acids.

The table lists this clone with a count of one. This sequence joins TRBV28 and TRBJ1-2; TRBD1 agrees at 9 bases. CDR3 length: 11 amino acids. V dropped 10 bases and J dropped 8; count of bases not matched to a gene: 5. Looked up from germline, CDR1 is MDHEN and CDR2 is SYDVKM. CDR3 amino acids: CATGQGRGYTF. CDR3 nucleotide sequence: TGTGCCACGGGACAGGGCCGGGGCTACACCTTC.

The chain couples TRBV3-1 (or the pseudogene TRBV3-2) to TRBJ1-1; possibly TRBD1 for D (5 bases). The germline V gene has CDR1 LGHDT and CDR2 YNNKEL (reference sequence). The V and J ends lost 1 base and 4 bases respectively, with 10 bases between them. This CDR3 contains 14 residues. The CDR3 loop reads CASSQAEGTTEAFF. CDR3 coding DNA: TGTGCCAGCAGCCAAGCGGAGGGGACCACTGAAGCTTTCTTT.

V usage is TRBV19 and J usage is TRBJ1-2, with 11 bases that match TRBD1. V was clipped by 6 bases and J by 5 bases; unmatched bases: 11. Germline CDR1 reads LNHDA; CDR2 reads SQIVND (reference sequence). This CDR3 has 16 amino acids. CDR3 DNA sequence: TGTGCCAGTAGCCCGCCGGGACAGGGGGACATTTATGGCTACACCTTC. Encoded protein: CASSPPGQGDIYGYTF.

CDR3 DNA: TGTGCCAGCAGTTCGCGACAGTTCCCTGGCTACACCTTC. This sequence encodes CASSSRQFPGYTF. This chain uses TRBV28 with TRBJ1-2; a possible D gene is TRBD1 (5 bases). Germline loops: CDR1 MDHEN, CDR2 SYDVKM. This CDR3 has 13 residues. Trimming took 4 bases from V and 7 from J, leaving 13 bases between them.

The V gene is TRBV7-3, the J gene TRBJ2-2; D is unclear. Trimming pared 5 bases from V and 5 bases from J, leaving 15 bases between. This CDR3 contains 15 residues. The germline gives CDR1 SGHTA, CDR2 FQGTGA. Here the CDR3 DNA reads TGTGCCAGCAGCCCCCGGGTCGGTTGGACCGGGGAGCTGTTTTTT. Translation: CASSPRVGWTGELFF.